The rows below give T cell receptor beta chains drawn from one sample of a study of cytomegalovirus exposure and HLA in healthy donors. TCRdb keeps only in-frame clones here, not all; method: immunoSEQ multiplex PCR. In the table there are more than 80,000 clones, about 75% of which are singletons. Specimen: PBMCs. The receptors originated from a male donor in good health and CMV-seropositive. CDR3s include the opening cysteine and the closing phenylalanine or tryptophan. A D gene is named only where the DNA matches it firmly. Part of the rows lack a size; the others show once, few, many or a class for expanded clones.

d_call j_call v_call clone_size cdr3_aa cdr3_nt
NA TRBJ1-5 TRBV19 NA CASTAGTTSNQPQHF TGTGCCAGTACCGCTGGGACAACTAGCAATCAGCCCCAGCATTTT
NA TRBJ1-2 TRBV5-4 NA CASSGMDTGPYGYTF TGTGCCAGCAGCGGGATGGATACAGGGCCCTATGGCTACACCTTC
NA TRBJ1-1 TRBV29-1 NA CSVGGLAEAFF TGCAGCGTTGGCGGGTTGGCTGAAGCTTTCTTT
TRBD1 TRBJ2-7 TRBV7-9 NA CAIPGQVIDEQYF TGTGCCATCCCGGGACAGGTTATCGACGAGCAGTACTTC
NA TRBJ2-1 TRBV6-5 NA CASSSVSEQFF TGTGCCAGCAGTTCCGTTAGTGAGCAGTTCTTC
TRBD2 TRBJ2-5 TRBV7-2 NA CASSSAGGGETQYF TGTGCCAGCAGCTCAGCGGGGGGAGGGGAGACCCAGTACTTC
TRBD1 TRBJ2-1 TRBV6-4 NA CASSARQGGNEQFF TGTGCCAGCAGTGCGAGACAGGGGGGTAATGAGCAGTTCTTC
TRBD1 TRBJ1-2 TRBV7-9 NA CASSLEGTGIGYTF TGTGCCAGCAGCTTAGAAGGGACAGGGATTGGCTACACCTTC
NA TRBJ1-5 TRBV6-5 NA CASSYRRERGNQPQHF TGTGCCAGCAGTTACCGTCGGGAGAGAGGCAATCAGCCCCAGCATTTT
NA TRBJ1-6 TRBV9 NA CASSAETGSGSPLHF TGTGCCAGCAGCGCCGAAACAGGGTCAGGCTCACCCCTCCACTTT
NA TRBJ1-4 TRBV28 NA CASGGRDEKLFF TGTGCCAGCGGGGGGAGGGATGAAAAACTGTTTTTT
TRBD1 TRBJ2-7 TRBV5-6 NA CASSIGQGEQYF TGTGCCAGCAGCATTGGACAGGGCGAGCAGTACTTC
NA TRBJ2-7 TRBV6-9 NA CASSFRQPAYEQYF TGTGCCAGCAGTTTCCGACAGCCGGCCTACGAGCAGTACTTC
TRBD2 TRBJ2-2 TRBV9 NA CASSVTSGGGPGELFF TGTGCCAGCAGCGTGACTAGCGGGGGGGGGCCCGGGGAGCTGTTTTTT
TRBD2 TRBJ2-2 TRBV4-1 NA CASSQRWASGGSNTGELFF TGCGCCAGCAGCCAGCGGTGGGCTAGCGGGGGTTCGAACACCGGGGAGCTGTTTTTT
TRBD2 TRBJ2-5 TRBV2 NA CASSEITGTMETQYF TGTGCCAGCAGCGAAATTACCGGGACTATGGAGACCCAGTACTTC
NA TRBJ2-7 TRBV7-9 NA CSSSSPRGAVLHEQYF TGTTCCAGCAGCTCACCCCGGGGGGCCGTCCTCCACGAGCAGTACTTC
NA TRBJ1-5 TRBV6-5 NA CASSISGAGNQPQHF TGTGCCAGCAGTATCTCAGGGGCGGGCAATCAGCCCCAGCATTTT
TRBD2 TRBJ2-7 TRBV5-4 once CASTKSAGDEQYF TGTGCCAGCACGAAGAGCGCGGGGGACGAGCAGTACTTC
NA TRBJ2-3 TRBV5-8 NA CASTPGISATTDTQYF TGTGCCAGCACCCCGGGGATTAGCGCCACCACAGATACGCAGTATTTT
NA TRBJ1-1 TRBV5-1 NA CASSLVQGGAEAFF TGCGCCAGCAGCTTGGTTCAGGGCGGGGCTGAAGCTTTCTTT
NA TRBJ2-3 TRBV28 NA CASSLNYRTDTQYF TGTGCCAGCAGTTTAAACTACCGCACAGATACGCAGTATTTT
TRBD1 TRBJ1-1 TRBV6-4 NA CASRPTGANTEAFF TGTGCCAGCAGACCGACAGGGGCGAACACTGAAGCTTTCTTT
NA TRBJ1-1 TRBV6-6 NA CASSSPGVNTEAFF TGTGCCAGCAGTTCTCCAGGGGTGAACACTGAAGCTTTCTTT
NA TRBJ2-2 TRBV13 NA CASRSGGHSSNTGELFF TGTGCCAGCAGAAGTGGGGGACACTCTTCGAACACCGGGGAGCTGTTTTTT
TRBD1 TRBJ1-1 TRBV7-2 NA CASSLIGTGRAFF TGTGCCAGCAGCTTAATCGGGACAGGGCGAGCTTTCTTT
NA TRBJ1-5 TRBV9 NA CASSVAENQPQHF TGTGCCAGCAGCGTAGCGGAGAATCAGCCCCAGCATTTT
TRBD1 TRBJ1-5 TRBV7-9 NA CASSPYQGGPQHF TGTGCCAGCAGCCCCTACCAGGGGGGGCCCCAGCATTTT
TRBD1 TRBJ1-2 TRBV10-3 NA CAISEQGESGYTF TGTGCCATCAGTGAACAGGGGGAGAGTGGCTACACCTTC
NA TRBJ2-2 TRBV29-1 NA CSVEDMQGNTGELFF TGCAGCGTTGAAGATATGCAGGGGAACACCGGGGAGCTGTTTTTT
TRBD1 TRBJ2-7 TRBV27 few CASSLGDRVLYEQYF TGTGCCAGCAGTTTAGGGGACAGGGTACTCTACGAGCAGTACTTC
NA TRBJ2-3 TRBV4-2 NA CASSQEEADTQYF TGTGCCAGCAGCCAAGAAGAGGCAGATACGCAGTATTTT
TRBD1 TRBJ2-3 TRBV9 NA CASSLRPPGQGTDTQYF TGTGCCAGCAGCTTACGACCCCCAGGACAGGGAACAGATACGCAGTATTTT
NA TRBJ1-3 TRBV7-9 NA CASSARGNTIYF TGTGCCAGCAGCGCGAGGGGAAACACCATATATTTT
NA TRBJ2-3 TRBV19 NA CASSMRVARDTQYF TGTGCCAGTAGTATGCGGGTAGCGAGGGATACGCAGTATTTT
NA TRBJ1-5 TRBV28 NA CASRAAVERRSQPQHF TGTGCCAGCAGAGCCGCCGTGGAAAGGAGAAGCCAGCCCCAGCATTTT
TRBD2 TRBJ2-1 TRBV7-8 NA CASSERGGRTLNEQFF TGTGCCAGCAGCGAGCGGGGGGGGCGGACTCTCAATGAGCAGTTCTTC